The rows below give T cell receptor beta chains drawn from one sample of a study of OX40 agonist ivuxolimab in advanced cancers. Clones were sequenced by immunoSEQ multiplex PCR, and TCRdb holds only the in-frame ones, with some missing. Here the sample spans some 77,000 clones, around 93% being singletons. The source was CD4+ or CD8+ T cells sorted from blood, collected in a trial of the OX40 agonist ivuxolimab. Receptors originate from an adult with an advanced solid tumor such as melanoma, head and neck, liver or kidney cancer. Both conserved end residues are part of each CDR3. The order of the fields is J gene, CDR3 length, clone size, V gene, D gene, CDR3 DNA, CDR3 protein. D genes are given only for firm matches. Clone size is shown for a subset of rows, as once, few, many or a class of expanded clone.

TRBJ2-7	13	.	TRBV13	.	TGTGCCAGCAGCTTAGAACAGAACTACGAGCAGTACTTC	CASSLEQNYEQYF
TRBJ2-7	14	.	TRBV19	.	TGTGCCAGTAGAACCGACGGGAGCTCCTACGAGCAGTACTTC	CASRTDGSSYEQYF
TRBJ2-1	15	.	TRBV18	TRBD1	TGTGCCAGCTCACCAAGGCAGGGGGCTTACAATGAGCAGTTCTTC	CASSPRQGAYNEQFF
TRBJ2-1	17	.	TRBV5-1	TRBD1	TGCGCCAGCAGCTTGGAATTCGGCCTTCAGGGGGTCAATGAGCAGTTCTTC	CASSLEFGLQGVNEQFF
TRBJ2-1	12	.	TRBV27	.	TGTGCCAGCGGTATTATCGGGGATGAGCAGTTCTTC	CASGIIGDEQFF
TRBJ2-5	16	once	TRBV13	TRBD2	TGTGCCAGCAGCTTATGGTCCGCGGGGGATGGAGAGACCCAGTACTTC	CASSLWSAGDGETQYF
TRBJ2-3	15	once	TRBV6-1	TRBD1	TGTGCCAGCAGTGAATGGTCAGGGGGATCAGATACGCAGTATTTT	CASSEWSGGSDTQYF
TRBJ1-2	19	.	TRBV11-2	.	TGTGCCAGCAGCTTAGTAGGGTCAGGGACCTGGAGTTCGGGGGATGGCTACACCTTC	CASSLVGSGTWSSGDGYTF
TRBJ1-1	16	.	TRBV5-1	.	TGCGCCAGCAGCTTGGACAGCACGTATACGCACACTGAAGCTTTCTTT	CASSLDSTYTHTEAFF
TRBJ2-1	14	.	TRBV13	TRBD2	TGTGCCAGCAGCTTAGGGCGGGGGTACAATGAGCAGTTCTTC	CASSLGRGYNEQFF
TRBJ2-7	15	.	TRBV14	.	TGTGCCAGCAGCCAATTGAATGGGGGGGCAGACGAGCAGTACTTC	CASSQLNGGADEQYF
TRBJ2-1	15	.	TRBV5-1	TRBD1	TGCGCCAGCGACGCCGGGACAGGAGACTACAATGAGCAGTTCTTC	CASDAGTGDYNEQFF
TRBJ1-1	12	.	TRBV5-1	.	TGCGCCAGCAGCCAAGTAGGGACTGAAGCTTTCTTT	CASSQVGTEAFF
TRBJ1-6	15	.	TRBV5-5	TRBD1	TGCGCCAGCAGCCTCGGACAGGGAGGGGATTCACCCCTCCACTTT	CASSLGQGGDSPLHF
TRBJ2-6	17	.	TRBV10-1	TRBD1	TGCGCCAGCAGTGAAACAGGGGCCCCCTCTGGGGCCAACGTCCTGACTTTC	CASSETGAPSGANVLTF
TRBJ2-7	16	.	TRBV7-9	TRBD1	TGTGCCAGCAGCTTGGAAGGCTTGCAGGGGGCTTCCGAGCAGTACTTC	CASSLEGLQGASEQYF
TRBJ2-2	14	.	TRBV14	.	TGTGCCAGCAGCCAAGTGGTGGGTTCCGGGGAGCTGTTTTTT	CASSQVVGSGELFF
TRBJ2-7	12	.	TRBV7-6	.	TGTGCCAGCAGCCCACCTGGTAACGAGCAGTACTTC	CASSPPGNEQYF
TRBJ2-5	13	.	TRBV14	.	TGTGCCAGCAGACCCACCCCGGTGGAGACCCAGTACTTC	CASRPTPVETQYF
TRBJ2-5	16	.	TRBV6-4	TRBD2	TGTGCCAGCAGTGAAACCGGGACTAGCGGGGGTGAGACCCAGTACTTC	CASSETGTSGGETQYF
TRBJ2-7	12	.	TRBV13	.	TGTGCCAGCAGCTCACAGGGCTACGAGCAGTACTTC	CASSSQGYEQYF
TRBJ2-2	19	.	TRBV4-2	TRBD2	TGTGCCAGCAGCCAAGATAGAACTAGCGGGGGGCTCAACACCGGGGAGCTGTTTTTT	CASSQDRTSGGLNTGELFF
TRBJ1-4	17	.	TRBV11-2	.	TGTGCCAGCAGCTTCGGTCGAGGGGGTGGAACTAATGAAAAACTGTTTTTT	CASSFGRGGGTNEKLFF
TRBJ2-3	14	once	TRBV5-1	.	TGCGCCAGTACGACGGACTCCTTCACAGATACGCAGTATTTT	CASTTDSFTDTQYF
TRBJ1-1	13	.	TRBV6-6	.	TGTGCCAGCAGTCTCGGGGAGGGCCCTGAAGCTTTCTTT	CASSLGEGPEAFF
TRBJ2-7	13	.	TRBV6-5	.	TGTGCCAGCAGTTACGGGGCGCTCTACGAGCAGTACTTC	CASSYGALYEQYF
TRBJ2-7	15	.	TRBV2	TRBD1	TGTGCCAGCAGTGAGGGACAGGGGGCTCCATACGAGCAGTACTTC	CASSEGQGAPYEQYF
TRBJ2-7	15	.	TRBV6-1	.	TGTGCCAGCAGTGTATATTTGGGGGAAAGCTACGAGCAGTACTTC	CASSVYLGESYEQYF
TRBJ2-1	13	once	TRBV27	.	TGTGCCAGCAGTTGGGGGAAATACAATGAGCAGTTCTTC	CASSWGKYNEQFF
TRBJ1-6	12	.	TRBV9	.	TGTGCCAGCAGCGTGGATAATTCACCCCTCCACTTT	CASSVDNSPLHF
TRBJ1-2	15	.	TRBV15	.	TGTGCCACCAGCACCCGGGACGGGGCTAACTATGGCTACACCTTC	CATSTRDGANYGYTF
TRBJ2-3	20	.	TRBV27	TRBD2	TGTGCCAGCAGCCCCACCATCGCCGGGACTAGCCTCCCTAGCACAGATACGCAGTATTTT	CASSPTIAGTSLPSTDTQYF
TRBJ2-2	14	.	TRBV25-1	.	TGTGCCAGCACCCCCGGGACGAGGGCCGGGGAGCTGTTTTTT	CASTPGTRAGELFF
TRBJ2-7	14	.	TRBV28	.	TGTGCCAGCAGCTTAACAGGGGAGGGGTACGAGCAGTACTTC	CASSLTGEGYEQYF
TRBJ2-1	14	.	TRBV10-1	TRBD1	TGCGCCAGCAGCCCGACGACAGGGGGAGGCGAGCAGTTCTTC	CASSPTTGGGEQFF
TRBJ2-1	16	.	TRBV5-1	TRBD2	TGCGCCAGCAGCTTCGAGCCGGGGGGGACCGGGTATGAGCAGTTCTTC	CASSFEPGGTGYEQFF
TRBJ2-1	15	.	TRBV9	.	TGTGCCAGCAGCCCCTCCGGGACCCCTAGGAATGAGCAGTTCTTC	CASSPSGTPRNEQFF
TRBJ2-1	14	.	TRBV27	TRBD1	TGTGCCAGCAGTGCCGGGACAGGACACAATGAGCAGTTCTTC	CASSAGTGHNEQFF
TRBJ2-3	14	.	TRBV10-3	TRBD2	TGTGCCTTTCCGACTAGCGGGGACACAGATACGCAGTATTTT	CAFPTSGDTDTQYF
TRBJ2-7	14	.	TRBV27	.	TGTGCCAGCAGTTTGGGGAGTGGTTCCTACGAGCAGTACTTC	CASSLGSGSYEQYF
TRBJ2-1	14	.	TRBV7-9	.	TGTGCCAGCAGGAGGGACTTCACCTACAATGAGCAGTTCTTC	CASRRDFTYNEQFF
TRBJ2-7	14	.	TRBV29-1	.	TGCAGCGTTGAGGGACATCCGAGCTCCTACGAGCAGTACTTC	CSVEGHPSSYEQYF
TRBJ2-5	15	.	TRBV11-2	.	TGTGCCAGCGGCGCCGATGGGGTTGTAGGGGAGACCCAGTACTTC	CASGADGVVGETQYF
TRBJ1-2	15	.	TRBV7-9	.	TGTGCCAGCAGCTTAGAACTGAGAGCTAACTATGGCTACACCTTC	CASSLELRANYGYTF
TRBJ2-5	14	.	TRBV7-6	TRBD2	TGTGCCACTCGGACTAGCGGGGGCAGGGAGACCCAGTACTTC	CATRTSGGRETQYF
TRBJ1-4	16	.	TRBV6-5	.	TGTGCCAGCAGTTACTCTCACAGATCCACGGGGGAAAAACTGTTTTTT	CASSYSHRSTGEKLFF
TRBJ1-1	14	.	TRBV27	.	TGTGCCAGCAGCCCGACAGTTATGAACACTGAAGCTTTCTTT	CASSPTVMNTEAFF
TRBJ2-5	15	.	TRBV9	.	TGTGCCAGCAGCGTAGGGTGGACAGATCAAGAGACCCAGTACTTC	CASSVGWTDQETQYF
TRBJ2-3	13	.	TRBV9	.	TGTGCCAGCAGCGTAGAGTGGGAAGATACGCAGTATTTT	CASSVEWEDTQYF
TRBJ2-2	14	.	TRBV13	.	TGTGCCAGCAGCTATCCAGGGGTAGTCGGGGAGCTGTTTTTT	CASSYPGVVGELFF
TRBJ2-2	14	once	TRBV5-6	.	TGTGCCAGCATCAGGTTACTGAACACCGGGGAGCTGTTTTTT	CASIRLLNTGELFF
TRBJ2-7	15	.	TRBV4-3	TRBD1	TGCGCCAGCAGCCAGGCTCGGGACAGCTCCTACGAGCAGTACTTC	CASSQARDSSYEQYF
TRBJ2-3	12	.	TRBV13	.	TGTGCCAGCAGCTTAGGCTGGATTACGCAGTATTTT	CASSLGWITQYF
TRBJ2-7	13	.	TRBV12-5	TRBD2	TGTGCTAGCGCGGGGGGAGTCTCCTACGAGCAGTACTTC	CASAGGVSYEQYF